The clone carrying this T cell receptor (beta chain) was seen many times. Its antigen is currently unknown. CDR1 and CDR2 from the germline V gene are SGHTA and FQGNSA. The CDR3 runs 15 residues. Trimming removed 4 bases at V and 9 bases at J, with 16 bases between. The data are from a study of T cell repertoires in cytomegalovirus infection. Looking at the study overall: From public TCR beta signatures came an indication of both CMV infection and matching HLA type.

Each CDR3 protein gets one entry after TCRdb re-called the reads with MiXCR. The sample contains about 530,000 distinct CDR3 sequences, 26% of which appear only once. Findings of the study overall: Totalled public TCR beta family frequency picked out people who carried CMV plus the relevant HLA. Clonotype analysis showed dominance of the ex vivo response by HLA-C-restricted CMV-specific TCR beta clonotypes.

The chain is built from TRBV7-2 and TRBJ1-6; D is possibly TRBD1 (6 bases). Sequences were obtained from PBMCs. This TCR came from a human donor in good health (CMV status not recorded). Some clones in this sample may be carry-over from other donors' samples. CDR3 in DNA: TGTGCCAGCAGCTGGGGAGGGGGGGCAGTTTCACCCCTCCACTTT. Amino acid sequence: CASSWGGGAVSPLHF.